Listed here are 23 T cell receptor beta chains from one sample, sequenced in a study of cytomegalovirus exposure and HLA in healthy donors. With 60 Vbeta and 13 Jbeta primers, the PCR was carried out. Method: immunoSEQ multiplex PCR; TCRdb's copy keeps in-frame clones and lacks some. This repertoire shows 200,000 or so clones, around 80% found once; its top ten account for approximately 6%. The specimen sequenced was PBMCs. These receptors originate from a man aged 40-55 years in good health and CMV-seropositive.

This clone was counted only a few times. This chain uses TRBV9 with TRBJ1-1, with 10 bases that match TRBD1. The junction had 3 bases not matched to a gene; V was cut back by 1 base and J by 3 bases. The CDR3 has 15 residues. Germline lookup yields CDR1 SGDLS and CDR2 YYNGEE. This chain's CDR3 is CASSVTGTGDTEAFF. CDR3 bases: TGTGCCAGCAGCGTAACTGGGACAGGGGACACTGAAGCTTTCTTT. The full variable domain, with the rest looked up from reference TRBV9 and TRBJ1-1, is DSGVTQTPKHLITATGQRVTLRCSPRSGDLSVYWYQQSLDQGLQFLIQYYNGEERAKGNILERFSAQQFPDLHSELNLSSLELGDSALYFCASSVTGTGDTEAFFGQGTRLTVV.

J is TRBJ1-5 and V is TRBV6-1; TRBD1 is a possible D gene (6 bases). V shed 8 bases and J shed 5 bases, with 19 bases lying between them. Germline CDR1 MNHNS, CDR2 SASEGT. This CDR3 spans 15 amino acids. CDR3 sequence reads: CASSGDTGLDQPQHF. In DNA, the CDR3 is TGTGCCAGCTCTGGGGACACAGGGTTGGATCAGCCCCAGCATTTT.

The CDR3 spells CASTSWEVNEKLFF. In nucleotides, the CDR3 is TGTGCCAGCACCTCATGGGAGGTAAATGAAAAACTGTTTTTT. This rearrangement joins TRBV28 to TRBJ1-4; D is undetermined. The ends were cut back, 7 bases at V and 5 bases at J, with 14 bases in the middle. The CDR3 runs 14 residues. The germline V gene encodes CDR1 MDHEN and CDR2 SYDVKM.

V usage is TRBV4-1 and J usage is TRBJ2-7; D is unclear. Trimming took 0 bases from V and 4 from J, leaving 4 bases between them. CDR3 length: 12 residues. Germline lookup yields CDR1 MGHRA and CDR2 YSYEKL. This chain's CDR3 is CASSQDQYEQYF. CDR3 nucleotide sequence: TGCGCCAGCAGCCAAGATCAGTACGAGCAGTACTTC.

V gene TRBV30 combines with J gene TRBJ2-7, with 8 bases fitting TRBD1. Germline V lookup: CDR1 GTSNPN, CDR2 SVGIG (reference sequence). Germline trimming cut 0 bases from V and 3 bases from J; bases unmatched to any gene: 10. This CDR3 spans 16 amino acids. CDR3: CAWSVLGRGHFYEQYF. In nucleotides, the CDR3 is TGTGCCTGGAGTGTACTCGGCAGGGGGCACTTCTACGAGCAGTACTTC.

V and J are TRBV11-3 and TRBJ1-3; D perhaps matches TRBD1 (6 bases). This CDR3 comprises 14 residues. Trimming cost V 5 bases and J 0 bases, with 8 bases left between them. The germline V gene encodes CDR1 SGHNT and CDR2 YENEEA. Here the CDR3 reads CASSRGTSGNTIYF. In DNA, the CDR3 is TGTGCCAGCAGCAGGGGGACCTCTGGAAACACCATATATTTT.

Remarks on this clone: Different DNA sequences within this sample yield the same CDR3. This chain joins TRBV18 and TRBJ2-7; the match to TRBD1 covers 8 bases. J gave up 0 bases and V 0 bases, and 1 base lay outside the gene matches. This CDR3 is 15 amino acids long. Per the germline V gene, CDR1 is KGHSH and CDR2 is LQKENI. The CDR3 DNA is TGTGCCAGCTCACCACCCGGGACAGGCTCCTACGAGCAGTACTTC. Protein: CASSPPGTGSYEQYF.

V and J are TRBV11-1 and TRBJ2-3; the match to TRBD1 covers 7 bases. V trimming: 5 bases; J trimming: 1 base; junction bases outside the gene matches: 9. The CDR3 is made up of 16 amino acids. Germline-derived CDR1 and CDR2 are SGHAT and FQDESV (reference sequence). In DNA, the CDR3 is TGTGCCAGCAGCCTCACCTGGCAGGGGGGCACAGATACGCAGTATTTT. This gives the protein CASSLTWQGGTDTQYF.

The CDR3 region has the DNA TGTGCCAGCAGCGGCAGGGGAAAGGGCCAAGAGACCCAGTACTTC. Translated: CASSGRGKGQETQYF. V gene TRBV7-2 combines with J gene TRBJ2-5, with D tentatively TRBD1 (6 bases). The CDR3 covers 15 residues. V lost 5 bases and J 1 base, leaving 14 bases between the germline ends. Germline V gene lookup returns CDR1 SGHTA and CDR2 FQGNSA.

V usage is TRBV30 and J usage is TRBJ1-5; 7 bases map to TRBD1. J was trimmed by 2 bases and V by 2 bases; bases with no gene match: 6. Germline CDR1 GTSNPN, CDR2 SVGIG (reference sequence). This CDR3 region has 15 residues. This CDR3 is CAWSSVGTGNQPQHF. In nucleotides, the CDR3 is TGTGCCTGGAGTTCAGTCGGGACAGGCAATCAGCCCCAGCATTTT.

The V and J genes are TRBV30 and TRBJ2-3; D not certain. Germline V gene data show CDR1 as GTSNPN and CDR2 as SVGIG (reference sequence). Trimming removed 3 bases from V and 2 bases from J, with 9 bases in between. The CDR3 is made up of 13 amino acids. CDR3 sequence (DNA): TGTGCCTGGAGCCCTGCGGCCACAGATACGCAGTATTTT. Its protein product is CAWSPAATDTQYF.

The chain combines TRBV7-3 with TRBJ2-5; D not resolved. This CDR3 region has 13 residues. V lost 2 bases to trimming and J lost 5 bases, with 9 bases between them. From germline, CDR1 is SGHTA and CDR2 FQGTGA. The DNA of the CDR3 is TGTGCCAGCAGCTTAGGCCCGATGGAGACCCAGTACTTC. Translation gives CASSLGPMETQYF.

The V and J genes are TRBV6-1 and TRBJ1-1; 11 bases align to TRBD1. The V gene's germline CDR1 is MNHNS and CDR2 SASEGT. The length of the CDR3 is 15 residues. J gave up 5 bases and V 3 bases, and 5 bases lay outside the gene matches. This CDR3 is CASSEGQGGLTEAFF. CDR3 in DNA: TGTGCCAGCAGTGAGGGACAGGGGGGTTTGACTGAAGCTTTCTTT.

This chain connects TRBV7-2 to TRBJ1-5; 7 nucleotides agree with TRBD1. The germline V gene has CDR1 SGHTA and CDR2 FQGNSA. V was pared by 4 bases and J by 5 bases, with 8 bases of the junction left unmatched. This CDR3 contains 15 residues. The CDR3 DNA reads TGTGCCAGCAGCTCCTTGGACAGGTCCTATCAGCCCCAGCATTTT. This encodes CASSSLDRSYQPQHF.

The chain couples TRBV10-3 to TRBJ2-7, with 8 bases matching TRBD1. Germline V CDR1 and CDR2: ENHRY, SYGVKD. CDR3 size: 15 residues. The trim removed 3 bases at V and 4 bases at J, leaving 8 bases unmatched. The chain's CDR3 is CAISESGQGAYEQYF. Written as DNA, the CDR3 is TGTGCCATCAGTGAATCCGGACAGGGAGCATACGAGCAGTACTTC.

The count of this clone is one. The rearrangement links TRBV7-9 to TRBJ2-5, with 7 bases that match TRBD2. The DNA end lines up better with TRBJ2-7; the J call may be wrong. The CDR3 spans 13 residues. CDR1 and CDR2 from the germline V gene are SEHNR and FQNEAQ (reference sequence). Here the CDR3 reads CASSRGGDYEQYF. The CDR3 DNA is TGTGCCAGCAGCCGCGGGGGAGACTACGAGCAGTACTTC.

The genes are TRBV5-1 and TRBJ1-1, with 9 bases matching TRBD1. CDR1 and CDR2 (germline): SGHRS, YFSETQ. The V gene end was trimmed by 7 bases and the J gene end by 4 bases; junction bases not matched to a gene: 11. The CDR3 extends over 15 amino acids. CDR3 sequence reads: CASSRDRAGPTEAFF. The CDR3 nucleotides read TGCGCCAGCTCGAGGGACAGGGCGGGACCCACTGAAGCTTTCTTT.

The chain recombines TRBV4-1 with TRBJ2-1; D might be TRBD2 (5 bases). The CDR3 is 17 amino acids. The V end lost 0 bases, the J end lost 0 bases, and 12 bases lay between the germline ends. Germline values: CDR1 MGHRA, CDR2 YSYEKL. CDR3 residues: CASSQELRVSSYNEQFF. In DNA form, the CDR3 reads TGCGCCAGCAGCCAAGAACTGCGGGTCAGCTCCTACAATGAGCAGTTCTTC.

J is TRBJ2-1 and V is TRBV6-5, with D possibly matching TRBD2 (7 bases). Germline assignment: CDR1 MNHEY and CDR2 SVGAGI. The CDR3 is made up of 14 amino acids. Deletions cut 6 bases from V and 8 bases from J, with 17 bases between. CDR3 residues: CASRKGGLGDEQFF. Here the CDR3 DNA reads TGTGCCAGCAGAAAGGGGGGGCTCGGGGATGAGCAGTTCTTC.

The rearrangement joins TRBV6-5 to TRBJ2-1, with D perhaps matching TRBD1 (5 bases). From germline, CDR1 is MNHEY and CDR2 SVGAGI. Trimming cost V 5 bases and J 8 bases, with 10 bases left between them. The CDR3 has 12 amino acids. The CDR3 spells CASSRQGHEQFF. In nucleotides, the CDR3 is TGTGCCAGCAGTCGTCAGGGCCATGAGCAGTTCTTC.

This clone was observed a few times. V is TRBV15 and J is TRBJ2-2; 9 bases agree with TRBD2. This CDR3 comprises 17 residues. J gave up 6 bases and V 1 base, and 9 bases lay outside the gene matches. In germline, CDR1 is LNHNV, CDR2 YYDKDF (reference sequence). CDR3 DNA sequence: TGTGCCACCAGCAGAGTTCGCGCGGGGGGGGCCCCCGGGGAGCTGTTTTTT. It specifies CATSRVRAGGAPGELFF.

This clone was picked up a small number of times. V usage is TRBV2 and J usage is TRBJ2-3; 7 bases are shared with TRBD1. The ends lost 7 bases at V and 2 bases at J; junction bases unmatched: 3. The germline CDR1 and CDR2 sequences are SNHLY and FYNNEI. The CDR3 is 13 residues long. CDR3 amino acids: CASIGTDTDTQYF. The CDR3 DNA reads as TGTGCCAGCATCGGGACAGACACAGATACGCAGTATTTT.

Concerning this clone itself: This sample also contains other DNA sequences that code for the same CDR3. The chain is built from TRBV27 and TRBJ1-1; TRBD1 is a possible D gene (5 bases). CDR1 is MNHEY, CDR2 SMNVEV, per germline (reference sequence). CDR3 size: 13 residues. The V end was cut by 6 bases, the J end by 1 base, with 9 bases between. CDR3 sequence (DNA): TGTGCCAGCAGCCACCAGGGGAACACTGAAGCTTTCTTT. Its protein product is CASSHQGNTEAFF.